This TCR beta chain derives from a study of cytomegalovirus exposure and HLA in healthy donors. Notes on the study in general: With later analysis, a missense DCLRE1C variant became linked to TCR beta V- and J-gene trimming.

Between the trimmed V and J ends, which lost 2 bases and 3 bases, there was a span of 8 bases. This CDR3 spans 13 amino acids. Germline V gene lookup returns CDR1 KGHSH and CDR2 LQKENI. PCR amplification relied on 60 Vbeta primers (plus 13 Jbeta primers). Libraries were prepared by immunoSEQ multiplex PCR; TCRdb keeps only in-frame clonotypes and omits some of them. The sample yields roughly 140,000 clones, around three fifths seen once. Of note for this clone: Its antigen is unknown.

What was sequenced was PBMCs. The TCR sequence derives from a woman aged 25 to 45 in good health and CMV-seropositive. The chain recombines TRBV18 with TRBJ2-7; maybe TRBD1 (6 bases). CDR3 protein: CASSPEGHYEQYF. CDR3 in DNA: TGTGCCAGCTCACCAGAGGGACACTACGAGCAGTACTTC. The whole variable domain, remainder taken from reference TRBV18 and TRBJ2-7, is NAGVMQNPRHLVRRRGQEARLRCSPMKGHSHVYWYRQLPEEGLKFMVYLQKENIIDESGMPKERFSAEFPKEGPSILRIQQVVRGDSAAYFCASSPEGHYEQYFGPGTRLTVT.